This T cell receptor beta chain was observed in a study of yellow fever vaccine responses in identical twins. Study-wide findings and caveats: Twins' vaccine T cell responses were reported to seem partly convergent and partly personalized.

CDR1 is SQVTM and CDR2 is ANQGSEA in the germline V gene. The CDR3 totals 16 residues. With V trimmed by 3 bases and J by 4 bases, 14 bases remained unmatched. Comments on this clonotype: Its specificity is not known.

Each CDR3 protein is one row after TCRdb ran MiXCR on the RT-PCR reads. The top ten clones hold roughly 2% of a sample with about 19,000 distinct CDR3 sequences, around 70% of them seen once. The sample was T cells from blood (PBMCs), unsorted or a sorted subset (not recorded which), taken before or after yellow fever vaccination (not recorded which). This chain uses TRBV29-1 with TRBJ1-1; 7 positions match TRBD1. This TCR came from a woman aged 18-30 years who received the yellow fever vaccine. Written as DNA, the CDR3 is TGCAGCGTTGATCAGGGGGACCGGGGGAGAAGCACTGAAGCTTTCTTT. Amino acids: CSVDQGDRGRSTEAFF.